A selection of T cell receptor beta chains follows, all from one sample in a study of blood T cell dynamics during melanoma immunotherapy. Repertoires were generated with immunoSEQ multiplex PCR, while TCRdb's copy carries only in-frame clones and drops some. The sample records approximately 28,000 clones, 65% to 85% being singletons. This specimen consisted of blood, obtained from a patient treated with checkpoint blockade. The receptors were sampled from a human donor with melanoma. Each CDR3 is given with its conserved first and last residue. Fields, in order: D gene, V gene, J gene, clone size, CDR3 protein, CDR3 DNA. The D gene is left open where the match is weak. Clone size, where shown, is once, few, many, or a class for clones that have expanded.

D gene: TRBD2
V gene: TRBV25-1
J gene: TRBJ2-5
clone size: .
CDR3 protein: CASSDPTSGRDLETQYF
CDR3 DNA: TGTGCCAGCAGTGATCCCACTAGCGGGAGGGATTTGGAGACCCAGTACTTC

D gene: .
V gene: TRBV5-1
J gene: TRBJ1-2
clone size: .
CDR3 protein: CASSFGRGYGYTF
CDR3 DNA: TGCGCCAGCAGCTTTGGCCGGGGCTATGGCTACACCTTC

D gene: .
V gene: TRBV9
J gene: TRBJ2-5
clone size: .
CDR3 protein: CASSVGTPARGFQETQYF
CDR3 DNA: TGTGCCAGCAGCGTAGGGACACCCGCCCGGGGGTTCCAAGAGACCCAGTACTTC

D gene: TRBD1
V gene: TRBV19
J gene: TRBJ1-1
clone size: .
CDR3 protein: CASLGQGNTEAFF
CDR3 DNA: TGTGCCAGCTTGGGACAGGGGAACACTGAAGCTTTCTTT

D gene: .
V gene: TRBV7-2
J gene: TRBJ1-2
clone size: .
CDR3 protein: CASSRQTTGGNYGYTF
CDR3 DNA: TGTGCCAGCAGCCGCCAAACGACAGGAGGCAACTATGGCTACACCTTC

D gene: TRBD1
V gene: TRBV28
J gene: TRBJ1-4
clone size: few
CDR3 protein: CASSLETGGYEKLFF
CDR3 DNA: TGTGCCAGCAGTCTAGAGACAGGGGGATATGAAAAACTGTTTTTT

D gene: TRBD1
V gene: TRBV2
J gene: TRBJ1-1
clone size: .
CDR3 protein: CASSASQGANMNTEAFF
CDR3 DNA: TGTGCCAGCAGTGCTTCGCAGGGGGCAAACATGAACACTGAAGCTTTCTTT

D gene: .
V gene: TRBV11-3
J gene: TRBJ1-2
clone size: few
CDR3 protein: CASSPRVDEGGYTF
CDR3 DNA: TGTGCCAGCAGTCCCCGGGTGGACGAAGGTGGCTACACCTTC

D gene: TRBD1
V gene: TRBV5-1
J gene: TRBJ2-5
clone size: .
CDR3 protein: CASSGGQGSLETQYF
CDR3 DNA: TGCGCCAGCAGCGGGGGACAGGGGAGTTTGGAGACCCAGTACTTC

D gene: .
V gene: TRBV11-3
J gene: TRBJ2-3
clone size: .
CDR3 protein: CASSLRGSTDTQYF
CDR3 DNA: TGTGCCAGCAGCCTCCGAGGGAGCACAGATACGCAGTATTTT

D gene: TRBD1
V gene: TRBV7-8
J gene: TRBJ1-1
clone size: .
CDR3 protein: CASSHGTAEAFF
CDR3 DNA: TGTGCCAGCAGCCACGGGACAGCTGAAGCTTTCTTT

D gene: .
V gene: TRBV5-6
J gene: TRBJ1-1
clone size: once
CDR3 protein: CASIQGQLRAALLNTEAFF
CDR3 DNA: TGTGCCAGCATACAGGGACAACTACGGGCCGCGCTCCTGAACACTGAAGCTTTCTTT

D gene: .
V gene: TRBV7-8
J gene: TRBJ1-1
clone size: once
CDR3 protein: CASSPGGNTEAFF
CDR3 DNA: TGTGCCAGCAGCCCTGGGGGGAACACTGAAGCTTTCTTT

D gene: TRBD1
V gene: TRBV5-1
J gene: TRBJ1-4
clone size: .
CDR3 protein: CASSPGQGDEKLFF
CDR3 DNA: TGCGCCAGCAGCCCGGGACAGGGGGATGAAAAACTGTTTTTT

D gene: .
V gene: TRBV6-1
J gene: TRBJ1-1
clone size: few
CDR3 protein: CASSRDWNTEAFF
CDR3 DNA: TGTGCCAGCAGCAGGGATTGGAACACTGAAGCTTTCTTT

D gene: .
V gene: TRBV5-1
J gene: TRBJ1-2
clone size: .
CDR3 protein: CASSLDPILGGYTF
CDR3 DNA: TGCGCCAGCAGCTTGGATCCGATTTTGGGCGGCTACACCTTC

D gene: .
V gene: TRBV4-1
J gene: TRBJ1-6
clone size: .
CDR3 protein: CASSLNNSPLHF
CDR3 DNA: TGCGCCAGCAGCCTGAATAATTCACCCCTCCACTTT

D gene: TRBD1
V gene: TRBV10-3
J gene: TRBJ1-5
clone size: .
CDR3 protein: CAISEPGQGQGQPQHF
CDR3 DNA: TGTGCCATCAGTGAGCCCGGACAGGGACAGGGACAGCCCCAGCATTTT

D gene: .
V gene: TRBV20-1
J gene: TRBJ2-1
clone size: .
CDR3 protein: CSAQGNNEQFF
CDR3 DNA: TGCAGTGCTCAGGGGAACAATGAGCAGTTCTTC

D gene: TRBD1
V gene: TRBV7-8
J gene: TRBJ1-1
clone size: .
CDR3 protein: CASSEQTGDTEAFF
CDR3 DNA: TGTGCCAGCAGTGAACAGACAGGGGACACTGAAGCTTTCTTT

D gene: TRBD1
V gene: TRBV7-2
J gene: TRBJ1-2
clone size: few
CDR3 protein: CASSYTGQNYGYTF
CDR3 DNA: TGTGCCAGCAGCTACACGGGACAGAACTATGGCTACACCTTC